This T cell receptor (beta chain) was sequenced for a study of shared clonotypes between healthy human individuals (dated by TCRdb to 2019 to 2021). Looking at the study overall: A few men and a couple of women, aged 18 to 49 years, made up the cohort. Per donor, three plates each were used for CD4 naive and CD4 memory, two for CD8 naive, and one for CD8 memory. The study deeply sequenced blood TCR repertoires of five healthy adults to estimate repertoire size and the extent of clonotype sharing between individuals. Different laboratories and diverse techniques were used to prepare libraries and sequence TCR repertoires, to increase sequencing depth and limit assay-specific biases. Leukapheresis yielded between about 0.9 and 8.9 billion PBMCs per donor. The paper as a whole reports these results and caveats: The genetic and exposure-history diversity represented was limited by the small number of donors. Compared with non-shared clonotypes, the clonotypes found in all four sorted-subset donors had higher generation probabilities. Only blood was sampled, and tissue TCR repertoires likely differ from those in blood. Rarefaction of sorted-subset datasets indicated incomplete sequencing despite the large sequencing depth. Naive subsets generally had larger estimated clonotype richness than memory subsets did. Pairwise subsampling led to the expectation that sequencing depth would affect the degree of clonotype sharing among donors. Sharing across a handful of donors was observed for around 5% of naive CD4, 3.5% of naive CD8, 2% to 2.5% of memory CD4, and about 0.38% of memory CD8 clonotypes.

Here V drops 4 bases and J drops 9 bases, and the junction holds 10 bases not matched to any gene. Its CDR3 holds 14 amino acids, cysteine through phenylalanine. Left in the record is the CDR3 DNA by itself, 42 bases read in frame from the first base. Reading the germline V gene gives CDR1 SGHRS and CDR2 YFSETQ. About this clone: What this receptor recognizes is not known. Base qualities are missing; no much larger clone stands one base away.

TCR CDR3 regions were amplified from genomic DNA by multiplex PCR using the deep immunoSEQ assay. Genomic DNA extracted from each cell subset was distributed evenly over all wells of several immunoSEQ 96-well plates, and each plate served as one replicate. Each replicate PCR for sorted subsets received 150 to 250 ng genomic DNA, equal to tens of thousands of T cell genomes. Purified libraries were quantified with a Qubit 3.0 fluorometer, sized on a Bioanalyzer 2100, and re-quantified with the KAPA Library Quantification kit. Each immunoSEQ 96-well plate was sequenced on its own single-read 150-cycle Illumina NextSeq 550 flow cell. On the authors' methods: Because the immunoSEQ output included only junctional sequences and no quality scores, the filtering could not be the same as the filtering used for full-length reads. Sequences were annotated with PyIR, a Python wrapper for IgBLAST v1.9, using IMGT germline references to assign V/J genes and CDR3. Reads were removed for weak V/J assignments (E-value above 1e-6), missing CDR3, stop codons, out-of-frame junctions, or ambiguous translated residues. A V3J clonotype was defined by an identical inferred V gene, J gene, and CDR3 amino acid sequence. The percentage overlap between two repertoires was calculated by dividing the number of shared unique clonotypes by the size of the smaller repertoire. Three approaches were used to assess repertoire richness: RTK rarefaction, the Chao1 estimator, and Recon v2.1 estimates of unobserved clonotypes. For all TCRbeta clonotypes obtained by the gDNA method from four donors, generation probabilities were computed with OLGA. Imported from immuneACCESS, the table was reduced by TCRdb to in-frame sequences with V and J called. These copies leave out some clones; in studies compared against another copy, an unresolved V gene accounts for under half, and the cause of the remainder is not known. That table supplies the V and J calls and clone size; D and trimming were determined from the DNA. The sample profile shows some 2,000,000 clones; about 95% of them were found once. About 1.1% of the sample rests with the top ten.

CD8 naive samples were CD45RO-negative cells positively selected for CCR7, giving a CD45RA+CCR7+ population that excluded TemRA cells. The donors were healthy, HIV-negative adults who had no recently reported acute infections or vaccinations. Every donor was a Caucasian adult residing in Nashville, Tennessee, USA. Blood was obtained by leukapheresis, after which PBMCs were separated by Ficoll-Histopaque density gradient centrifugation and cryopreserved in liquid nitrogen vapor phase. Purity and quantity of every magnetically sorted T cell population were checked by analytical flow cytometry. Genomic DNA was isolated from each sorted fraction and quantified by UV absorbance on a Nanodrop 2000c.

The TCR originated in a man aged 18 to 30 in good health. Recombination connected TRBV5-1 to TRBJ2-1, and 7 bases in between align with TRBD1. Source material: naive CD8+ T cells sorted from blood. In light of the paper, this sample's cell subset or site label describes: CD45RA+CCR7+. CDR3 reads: CASSAETGVGEQFF. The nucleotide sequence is TGCGCCAGCAGCGCGGAAACAGGGGTCGGTGAGCAGTTCTTC.